The 20 T cell receptor beta chains presented below share a single source sample, sequenced in a study of blood T cell repertoires in COVID-19. This table comes from immunoSEQ multiplex PCR, and its TCRdb copy is limited to in-frame clones, with some not included. The table shows some 14,000 clones, with around 86% occurring only once. The sequencing sample was made of peripheral blood. Receptors originate from a man at least 80 years old with active or convalescent COVID-19.

The chain links TRBV6-1 to TRBJ2-1; 7 bases are shared with TRBD1. CDR1 is MNHNS, CDR2 SASEGT, per germline. Germline trimming cut 3 bases from V and 2 bases from J; bases unmatched to any gene: 1. The CDR3 covers 14 residues. The CDR3 DNA is TGTGCCAGCAGTGACGGGACAGCCTACAATGAGCAGTTCTTC. Its protein is CASSDGTAYNEQFF.

The CDR3 sequence is CASSTGQLIYEQYF. The CDR3 nucleotides are TGTGCCAGCAGTACGGGACAGCTAATCTACGAGCAGTACTTC. The V gene is TRBV27, the J gene TRBJ2-7, with TRBD1 matching 7 bases. Germline-derived CDR1 and CDR2 are MNHEY and SMNVEV (reference sequence). Trimming took 5 bases from V and 3 from J; bases not matched to a gene: 7. The CDR3 extends over 14 amino acids.

This clone was counted once. V is TRBV5-4 and J is TRBJ2-1, with 10 bases that match TRBD2. After removal of 4 bases from V and 4 bases from J, the junction contained 5 bases not matched to a gene. This CDR3 spans 15 amino acids. Germline V gene sequence: CDR1 SGHNT, CDR2 YYREEE (reference sequence). Here the CDR3 DNA reads TGTGCCAGCAGCGTAGCGGGGGGTACTTACAATGAGCAGTTCTTC. Translating it yields CASSVAGGTYNEQFF.

The chain recombines TRBV5-1 with TRBJ1-2; 7 bases map to TRBD1. From germline, CDR1 is SGHRS and CDR2 YFSETQ. This CDR3 has 16 amino acids. J gave up 2 bases and V 0 bases, and 7 bases lay outside the gene matches. The CDR3: CASSLVTGTDNYGYTF. As DNA, the CDR3 is TGCGCCAGCAGCTTGGTTACCGGGACAGACAACTATGGCTACACCTTC.

The V call is TRBV7-2, the J call TRBJ2-5; maybe TRBD1 (5 bases). This CDR3 region has 13 residues. Trimming took off 3 bases at V and 2 bases at J, with 7 bases between the two ends. Germline CDR1 reads SGHTA; CDR2 reads FQGNSA. The CDR3 nucleotides read TGTGCCAGCAGCTTTGCAGGGCAAGAGACCCAGTACTTC. The encoded protein is CASSFAGQETQYF.

This clone was seen only a few times. The J gene is TRBJ1-5, the V gene TRBV3-1 (or the pseudogene TRBV3-2), with 8 positions matching TRBD1. With V trimmed by 0 bases and J by 11 bases, 6 bases remained unmatched. The germline V gene has CDR1 LGHDT and CDR2 YNNKEL (reference sequence). CDR3 length equals 14 residues. CDR3 sequence reads: CASSQDRGLLAQHF. In nucleotides, the CDR3 is TGTGCCAGCAGCCAAGACAGGGGGCTTCTAGCCCAGCATTTT.

The chain uses TRBV6-5 and TRBJ2-1, with TRBD2 matching over 9 bases. Unmatched junction bases numbered 4, after V lost 0 bases and J lost 4 bases. Per germline, CDR1 MNHEY and CDR2 SVGAGI. This CDR3 contains 16 residues. The CDR3 DNA reads TGTGCCAGCAGTTACTCATGGACTAGCGAGTACAATGAGCAGTTCTTC. Translated: CASSYSWTSEYNEQFF.

The chain carries TRBV6-4 and TRBJ1-5, with a tentative D call TRBD1 (6 bases). The germline CDR1 and CDR2 sequences are MRHNA and SNTAGT. The CDR3 sequence is 13 residues long. The V end was cut by 3 bases, the J end by 9 bases, with 12 bases between. The CDR3 loop reads CASSEFQGRPQHF. The CDR3 nucleotides read TGTGCCAGCAGTGAATTTCAGGGGCGGCCCCAGCATTTT.

This clone was found a few times. The J gene is TRBJ2-3, the V gene TRBV29-1, with D perhaps TRBD2 (6 bases). Germline CDR1 reads SQVTM; CDR2 reads ANQGSEA. Between the trimmed V and J ends, which lost 1 base and 4 bases, there was a span of 12 bases. This CDR3 has 14 residues. The CDR3 DNA reads as TGCAGCGTTGAAGGAGGGCGGGGAGCAGATACGCAGTATTTT. Amino acid sequence: CSVEGGRGADTQYF.

The genes are TRBV3-1 (or the pseudogene TRBV3-2) and TRBJ2-7; 7 bases align to TRBD2. Germline assignment: CDR1 LGHDT and CDR2 YNNKEL (reference sequence). The CDR3 is 17 amino acids. V trimming: 1 base; J trimming: 1 base; junction bases outside the gene matches: 10. In DNA, the CDR3 is TGTGCCAGCAGCCAAGCGGGGCGGGGGTCGCAGTCCTACGAGCAGTACTTC. Translated: CASSQAGRGSQSYEQYF.

V and J are TRBV27 and TRBJ1-1; D is uncertain. Per the germline V gene, CDR1 is MNHEY and CDR2 is SMNVEV (reference sequence). V lost 3 bases and J 6 bases, leaving 11 bases between the germline ends. This CDR3 is 13 amino acids long. The CDR3 sequence is CASSFSSVAEAFF. The CDR3 DNA is TGTGCCAGCAGTTTCTCGTCGGTAGCTGAAGCTTTCTTT.

This sequence joins TRBV7-8 and TRBJ2-3; weak D call: TRBD2 (7 bases). The germline V and J ends were trimmed by 1 base and 1 base, with 12 bases remaining between them. Germline CDR1 reads SGHVS; CDR2 reads FQNEAQ. The CDR3 spans 16 residues. The CDR3 region has the DNA TGTGCCAGCAGCTTAGTTGGGGGGGGCCGCACAGATACGCAGTATTTT. This gives the protein CASSLVGGGRTDTQYF.

The chain combines TRBV18 with TRBJ2-3; D is unresolved. The CDR3 consists of 13 residues. The germline gives CDR1 KGHSH, CDR2 LQKENI. Between the trimmed V and J ends, which lost 0 bases and 4 bases, there was a span of 5 bases. In DNA, the CDR3 is TGTGCCAGCTCACCACCGTCCGCAGATACGCAGTATTTT. It specifies CASSPPSADTQYF.

This clone was seen a few times. The chain uses TRBV3-1 (or the pseudogene TRBV3-2) and TRBJ1-1; a weak D match, TRBD1 (6 bases). Trimming took 1 base from V and 4 from J, leaving 10 bases between them. The CDR3 length is 14 residues. Germline V gene sequence: CDR1 LGHDT, CDR2 YNNKEL (reference sequence). The CDR3 nucleotides read TGTGCCAGCAGCCAAGGGGGGCAGGGCACTGAAGCTTTCTTT. Translated: CASSQGGQGTEAFF.

The chain links TRBV14 to TRBJ2-3; 7 bases match TRBD1. The V gene end was trimmed by 5 bases and the J gene end by 6 bases; junction bases not matched to a gene: 8. Germline V gene data show CDR1 as SGHDN and CDR2 as FVKESK. This CDR3 has 14 amino acids. CDR3 amino acids: CASSSWDSKDTQYF. The DNA of the CDR3 is TGTGCCAGCAGCTCTTGGGACAGCAAGGATACGCAGTATTTT.

The rearrangement uses TRBV5-1 and TRBJ2-2, with D perhaps matching TRBD1 (6 bases). Germline CDR1 is SGHRS and CDR2 is YFSETQ. The V end was cut by 2 bases, the J end by 5 bases, with 19 bases between. This CDR3 has 17 residues. The CDR3, as DNA: TGCGCCAGCAGCTTACAGGGAGTACAGGGTTTGACCGGGGAGCTGTTTTTT. Its translation is CASSLQGVQGLTGELFF. Variable domain in full (rest from reference TRBV5-1 and TRBJ2-2): KAGVTQTPRYLIKTRGQQVTLSCSPISGHRSVSWYQQTPGQGLQFLFEYFSETQRNKGNFPGRFSGRQFSNSRSEMNVSTLELGDSALYLCASSLQGVQGLTGELFFGEGSRLTVL.

V gene TRBV2 combines with J gene TRBJ1-2; TRBD1 matches 9 bases. The CDR3 has 14 residues. Trimming took 3 bases from V and 8 from J; bases not matched to a gene: 7. Germline V gene lookup returns CDR1 SNHLY and CDR2 FYNNEI. DNA for the CDR3: TGTGCCAGCAGTGATCGGACAGGGGCTGGAGGCTACACCTTC. It specifies CASSDRTGAGGYTF.

A single count supports this clone. CDR3 bases: TGTGCCAGCAGTGATAGAATTCCATACACTGAAGCTTTCTTT. Protein product: CASSDRIPYTEAFF. The chain has TRBV6-1 and TRBJ1-1; D uncertain. Trimming cost V 3 bases and J 3 bases, with 11 bases left between them. This CDR3 spans 14 amino acids. Per germline, CDR1 MNHNS and CDR2 SASEGT.

This chain joins TRBV6-5 and TRBJ1-1; 7 positions agree with TRBD1. The CDR3 totals 13 residues. Trimming took 6 bases from V and 8 from J; bases not matched to a gene: 9. Per the germline V gene, CDR1 is MNHEY and CDR2 is SVGAGI. The CDR3 region is CASSWGTATEAFF. The CDR3 region has the DNA TGTGCCAGCAGCTGGGGGACAGCTACCGAAGCTTTCTTT.

Of note for this clone: At one of its ends the junction is not consistent with the germline gene, which may arise from a read error. This sequence joins TRBV7-7 and TRBJ2-5; 9 bases line up with TRBD2. The CDR3 covers 16 residues. Looked up from germline, CDR1 is SSHAT and CDR2 is FNYEAQ (reference sequence). The DNA for the CDR3 is TGTGCTAGCAGCTTAGTCCGCGGGGGGGGTCAGGAGACCCAGTACTTC. Translation: CASSLVRGGGQETQYF.